This is a list of T cell receptor beta chains from one sample in a study of CD8 T cells in cerebrospinal fluid in Alzheimer's disease. TCRdb re-called the 10x single-cell sequencing reads and gives one entry per CDR3 protein, without DNA. The table for this sample gives about a thousand distinct CDR3 sequences. What was sequenced was cerebrospinal fluid. All receptors derive from a human donor in good health. Both conserved end residues are part of each CDR3. Each record gives: clone size, V gene, J gene, CDR3 protein. The size field is filled for only some rows; it gives once, few, many or a size class.

>medium-sized|TRBV27|TRBJ1-2
CASGPRALGYGYTF
>medium-sized|TRBV20-1|TRBJ1-5
CSASVEGGDQPQHF
>medium-sized|TRBV5-1|TRBJ2-7
CASSLGTAEQYF
>NA|TRBV13|TRBJ2-1
CASSLPHLAGVNEQFF
>medium-sized|TRBV6-6|TRBJ1-1
CASRGQPEAFF
>medium-sized|TRBV6-5|TRBJ2-1
CASRPLAGVGIYNEQFF
>large|TRBV7-9|TRBJ2-4
CASSSHSGRGVKNIQYF
>medium-sized|TRBV3-1|TRBJ2-1
CASSQVPLAGGINEQFF
>NA|TRBV19|TRBJ2-1
CASSIVGTGDALTSYNEQFF
>medium-sized|TRBV29-1|TRBJ2-3
CSVRTGGINTQYF
>NA|TRBV21-1|TRBJ2-4
CARGAPSILQYF
>large|TRBV20-1|TRBJ1-3
CSARAHSASGNTIYF
>large|TRBV4-1|TRBJ2-3
CASSQGVSDRGTQYF
>medium-sized|TRBV7-9|TRBJ2-2
CASSFLAGVTGELFF
>medium-sized|TRBV20-1|TRBJ2-1
CSARLMGADLTYNEQFF
>medium-sized|TRBV29-1|TRBJ1-1
CSAKSPGEAFF
>medium-sized|TRBV3-1|TRBJ1-5
CASSQGVVSNQPQHF
>NA|TRBV21-1|TRBJ1-5
CASSTSRDRINQPQHF